This TCR beta chain is from a study of OX40 agonist ivuxolimab in advanced cancers. Study background: At doses from 0.01 to 10 mg/kg, patients were given intravenous ivuxolimab every 2 weeks.

Comments on this clone: One end of the junction varies from germline; a read error may be responsible.

The assay was immunoSEQ multiplex PCR, and TCRdb's table has in-frame clones only and misses some. The table shows about 52,000 clones, with approximately 88% occurring only once. The CDR3 extends over 11 amino acids. Germline V CDR1 and CDR2: SGHDT, YYEEEE. The receptor comes from an adult with an advanced solid tumor such as melanoma, head and neck, liver or kidney cancer. The chain is built from TRBV5-6 and TRBJ2-3, with 10 nucleotides matching TRBD1. This specimen consisted of CD4+ or CD8+ T cells sorted from blood, obtained in a trial of the OX40 agonist ivuxolimab. CDR3 nucleotide sequence: TGTGCCAGCAGCAGCCGGGACAGGGGCGTCTTT. Translated: CASSSRDRGVF.